A selection of T cell receptor beta chains follows, all from one sample in a study of cytomegalovirus exposure and HLA in healthy donors. Profiled with immunoSEQ multiplex PCR; TCRdb holds only in-frame clones, not every one. The repertoire holds 200,000 to 250,000 clones, with roughly 80% as singletons. Input material: PBMCs. These TCRs come from a man between 40 and 49 years old in good health and CMV-seronegative. The CDR3 runs from the conserved cysteine through the conserved F or W. Fields, in order: D gene, J gene, clone size, V gene, CDR3 DNA, CDR3 protein. The D gene is left open where the match is weak. Size values are once, few and many counts, or a class for expanded clones, and some rows have none.

TRBD2,TRBJ2-1,-,TRBV7-8,TGTGCCAGCAGCCTCATCCAGGGTCAGGGACTATCCTCTAAGGAGCAGTTCTTC,CASSLIQGQGLSSKEQFF
-,TRBJ2-7,-,TRBV19,TGTGCCAGTCAAGGACAGTCCTACGAGCAGTACTTC,CASQGQSYEQYF
-,TRBJ1-4,-,TRBV6-6,TGTGCCAGCAGCCGGGGGATAACTAATGAAAAACTGTTTTTT,CASSRGITNEKLFF
-,TRBJ1-1,-,TRBV28,TGTGCCAGCAGTATCCCGTACGGGAACACTGAAGCTTTCTTT,CASSIPYGNTEAFF
-,TRBJ1-5,-,TRBV6-6,TGTGCCAGCAGACGCACCGACAGTAGCAATCAGCCCCAGCATTTT,CASRRTDSSNQPQHF
-,TRBJ1-4,-,TRBV28,TGTGCCAGCAGTTGGGGGCCCGGGGATGAAAAACTGTTTTTT,CASSWGPGDEKLFF
TRBD1,TRBJ1-6,once,TRBV30,TGTGCCTGGAGTCACAGGGGGCAAGGTTCACCCCTCCACTTT,CAWSHRGQGSPLHF
TRBD1,TRBJ2-7,-,TRBV2,TGTGCCAGCAGTGAACCCCGAGTGGACAGGCCGTACTACGAGCAGTACTTC,CASSEPRVDRPYYEQYF
TRBD1,TRBJ2-1,-,TRBV7-3,TGTGCCAGCAGCCAGGACAGGGGCGGCTACAATGAGCAGTTCTTC,CASSQDRGGYNEQFF
TRBD1,TRBJ2-7,-,TRBV5-6,TGTGCCAGCAGCTTGTACCGGGACAGGGCGACCTACGAGCAGTACTTC,CASSLYRDRATYEQYF
TRBD2,TRBJ2-5,-,TRBV5-1,TGCGCCAGCAGCTCCGCCGGGACTAGAGAAGAGACCCAGTACTTC,CASSSAGTREETQYF
TRBD1,TRBJ1-2,-,TRBV5-1,TGCGCCACCTCAGGGGGTGGGTATGGCTACACCTTC,CATSGGGYGYTF
-,TRBJ2-6,-,TRBV29-1,TGCAGCGTTCTCGGGACATCTGGGGCCAACGTCCTGACTTTC,CSVLGTSGANVLTF
TRBD2,TRBJ2-2,few,TRBV11-2,TGTGCCAGCAGCTCAGAGCGGGGGGCGTACACCGGGGAGCTGTTTTTT,CASSSERGAYTGELFF
TRBD1,TRBJ2-6,once,TRBV2,TGTGCCAGCAACTCGGGACAGGTGAGGACCAACGTCCTGACTTTC,CASNSGQVRTNVLTF
TRBD1,TRBJ2-7,-,TRBV4-2,TGTGCCAGCAGCCAAGATAGGGCAGGGGGCGTGGACTTC,CASSQDRAGGVDF
TRBD2,TRBJ2-1,few,TRBV10-1,TGCGCCAGCGGTCGACTAGCGGGAGTATTCGGGAATGAGCAGTTCTTC,CASGRLAGVFGNEQFF
TRBD2,TRBJ2-1,-,TRBV9,TGTGCCAGCAGCGTGCCAGGGATTAGCGGGGCCAGAGACAATGAGCAGTTCTTC,CASSVPGISGARDNEQFF
TRBD1,TRBJ1-2,once,TRBV15,TGTGCCACCCGGAGACAGGGGGCGCGTGGCTACACCTTC,CATRRQGARGYTF
TRBD2,TRBJ2-3,-,TRBV25-1,TGTGCCAGCAGTGAACATAGCGGGGGGCCCCCTAGCACAGATACGCAGTATTTT,CASSEHSGGPPSTDTQYF
TRBD2,TRBJ2-3,-,TRBV4-3,TGCGCCAGCAGCCAGGGACTAGCGGGGGGTAGCACAGATACGCAGTATTTT,CASSQGLAGGSTDTQYF
TRBD2,TRBJ2-1,once,TRBV27,TGTGCCAGCAGTCGACTAGCGGACTACAATGAGCAGTTCTTC,CASSRLADYNEQFF
-,TRBJ2-7,few,TRBV19,TGTGCCAGTAGTATGGGAGGACAGGCCTTCTACGAGCAGTACTTC,CASSMGGQAFYEQYF
-,TRBJ2-3,once,TRBV7-2,TGTGCCAGCAACGAGGCTAACACAGATACGCAGTATTTT,CASNEANTDTQYF
-,TRBJ2-7,-,TRBV28,TGTGCCAGCAGTTTACGATTTCGACTGAGATCCACCTCCTACGAGCAGTACTTC,CASSLRFRLRSTSYEQYF
-,TRBJ2-3,-,TRBV5-1,TGCGCCAGCAGCTTACTAGTCGGCACAGATACGCAGTATTTT,CASSLLVGTDTQYF
TRBD1,TRBJ2-3,-,TRBV5-4,TGTGCCAGCAGCATGACCCGGGACAGGGCGCAGTATTTT,CASSMTRDRAQYF
-,TRBJ2-5,few,TRBV7-9,TGTTCCAGCAGCTTCATCGAGACCCAGTACTTC,CSSSFIETQYF
TRBD2,TRBJ2-1,once,TRBV10-3,TGTGCCATCAGTGAAGGGACTAGCGGGGGAGCCTACAATGAGCAGTTCTTC,CAISEGTSGGAYNEQFF
TRBD1,TRBJ2-7,-,TRBV2,TGTGCCAGCAAGACAGGGTCCTACGAGCAGTACTTC,CASKTGSYEQYF
-,TRBJ1-1,-,TRBV28,TGTGCCAGCAGTTTTTTAGGGGTCACTGAAGCTTTCTTT,CASSFLGVTEAFF
-,TRBJ2-1,-,TRBV18,TGTGCCAGCTTACCAGACAGCCACCCCAATGAGCAGTTCTTC,CASLPDSHPNEQFF
TRBD1,TRBJ2-1,-,TRBV5-1,TGCGCCAGCAGCCAGACAGGGGGCTCCTACAATGAGCAGTTCTTC,CASSQTGGSYNEQFF
-,TRBJ1-5,once,TRBV19,TGTGCCAGTAGTGGAGGGGCCAGCCCCAATCAGCCCCAGCATTTT,CASSGGASPNQPQHF
-,TRBJ2-5,-,TRBV28,TGTGCCAGCAGTGGAGATCGAGAGACCCAGTACTTC,CASSGDRETQYF
-,TRBJ2-7,-,TRBV19,TGTGCCAGTACCCCAGGGGATACCTACGAGCAGTACTTC,CASTPGDTYEQYF
TRBD1,TRBJ1-3,-,TRBV5-1,TGCGCCAGCAGCGCCGGGACAGCGAATTCTGGAAACACCATATATTTT,CASSAGTANSGNTIYF
-,TRBJ1-5,-,TRBV7-2,TGTGCCAGCAGCTTAGTCCGGCAGGGAGGGCAGCCCCAGCATTTT,CASSLVRQGGQPQHF
TRBD1,TRBJ2-3,-,TRBV19,TGTGCCAGTAGTATCGGACAGGGGACAGATACGCAGTATTTT,CASSIGQGTDTQYF
TRBD1,TRBJ1-2,once,TRBV5-1,TGCGCCAGCAGCAGGGGACAGAACTATGGCTACACCTTC,CASSRGQNYGYTF
TRBD1,TRBJ1-2,-,TRBV27,TGTGCCAGCAGTACGAGGACAGGGGAGCATGGCTACACCTTC,CASSTRTGEHGYTF
-,TRBJ1-5,-,TRBV28,TGTGCCAGCAGTTTAGTTGGGGGCAACCAGCCCCAGCATTTT,CASSLVGGNQPQHF
-,TRBJ2-1,-,TRBV9,TGTGCCAGCAGTGGGCTAGCCCGGGAGAATGAGCAGTTCTTC,CASSGLARENEQFF
TRBD1,TRBJ2-7,-,TRBV15,TGTGCCACCAGTCCTAGAGGCCAGGGGGCAGGCTCCTACGAGCAGTACTTC,CATSPRGQGAGSYEQYF
TRBD1,TRBJ2-5,-,TRBV4-1,TGCGCCAGCAGCCGAGGACAGGGGGCGGAGACCCAGTACTTC,CASSRGQGAETQYF
-,TRBJ2-1,-,TRBV19,TGTGCCAGTCGGGGGGACAAGCGGGCTGAGCAGTTCTTC,CASRGDKRAEQFF
TRBD2,TRBJ2-5,few,TRBV7-8,TGTGCCAGCAGCATTGATCCCGTGACTAGCGGGGTTGAGACCCAGTACTTC,CASSIDPVTSGVETQYF
TRBD1,TRBJ2-2,-,TRBV7-9,TGTGCCAGCAGCTCGGACAGGGTATGGGGGAACACCGGGGAGCTGTTTTTT,CASSSDRVWGNTGELFF
TRBD1,TRBJ2-7,-,TRBV5-1,TGCGCCAGCCGGTCGGACAGGGGGTTCAGCGAGCAGTACTTC,CASRSDRGFSEQYF
TRBD2,TRBJ2-3,once,TRBV28,TGTGCCAGCAGATTCTTGACTAGCGGGAGTATCACAGATACGCAGTATTTT,CASRFLTSGSITDTQYF
TRBD2,TRBJ2-5,few,TRBV5-1,TGCGCCAGCAGCTTGGAGGGCGGGAGGCAAGAGACCCAGTACTTC,CASSLEGGRQETQYF
TRBD1,TRBJ2-2,-,TRBV5-4,TGTGCCAGCAGCCGGGGGACAGGGAACACCGGGGAGCTGTTTTTT,CASSRGTGNTGELFF
TRBD2,TRBJ2-5,-,TRBV19,TGTGCCAGTAGTGTGATGGGACTAGCGGGAGGCCGGGAGACCCAGTACTTC,CASSVMGLAGGRETQYF
-,TRBJ2-1,-,TRBV5-8,TGTGCCAGCAGCTTATCGCGCCGAGAGCAGTTCTTC,CASSLSRREQFF
-,TRBJ1-1,-,TRBV19,TGTGCCAGTAGGAGGGTTTTGAACACTGAAGCTTTCTTT,CASRRVLNTEAFF
-,TRBJ1-5,-,TRBV15,TGTGCCACCAGCAGAGAAGGGGGGGAGGTGGGCAATCAGCCCCAGCATTTT,CATSREGGEVGNQPQHF
-,TRBJ1-5,few,TRBV7-9,TGTGCCAGCAGCTTAGCGCGCGGGGCCTTCAATCAGCCCCAGCATTTT,CASSLARGAFNQPQHF